The source of this TCR beta chain is a study of cytomegalovirus exposure and HLA in healthy donors. Study conclusions and caveats: As a later analysis revealed, most CMV-associated TCR beta chains appeared HLA-restricted. Reported performance of the classifier showed diagnosis of cytomegalovirus status with high specificity and sensitivity.

Concerning this clone itself: Its target is unknown.

PCR employed 60 Vbeta and 13 Jbeta primers. Method: immunoSEQ multiplex PCR; TCRdb's copy keeps in-frame clones and lacks some. Of about 140,000 clones in the sample, 65% to 85% were seen once. Germline V gives CDR1 SGHTA, CDR2 FQGTGA. The CDR3 consists of 15 residues. V gave up 2 bases and J gave up 3 bases; unmatched junction bases: 3. The source is a male donor in good health and CMV-seronegative. The sample consisted of PBMCs. The chain joins TRBV7-3 to TRBJ2-3; 9 nucleotides align to TRBD2. CDR3 protein: CASSLGGGATDTQYF. Here the CDR3 DNA reads TGTGCCAGCAGCTTAGGCGGGGGGGCAACAGATACGCAGTATTTT.